This entry concerns a single TCR beta chain. No cognate antigen has been identified for it. There are no base qualities to consult, and no much larger clone falls within one base. Libraries were built with the immunoSEQ multiplex PCR assay. Sequencing was run at survey resolution with two replicates of roughly 200 ng each, for a total of approximately 400 ng of DNA per sample. Using multiplex PCR primers aimed at V and J genes, the hsTCRB kit picked up rearranged TCRB sequences in genomic DNA. To amplify the CDR3 region, the first PCR ran for approximately 29 cycles with the QIAGEN Multiplex PCR Kit. A second PCR of 7 to 8 cycles attached sample barcodes and Illumina adapters to each replicate. Quantification of the pooled libraries was done with a QuantStudio 6 and the KAPA library quantification kit. Approximately 15 pM of pooled libraries were sequenced on an Illumina MiSeq with 156-cycle single-end reads and a 15-cycle index read. The authors processed their data as follows. Of about 170,000 unique clonotypes, approximately 1.7% were flagged by VDJdb annotation as previously reported viral-epitope-specific clonotypes. The immunoSEQ Data Assistant and immunoSEQ Analyzer converted raw reads into normalized, annotated TCRB repertoires. Clonotype analysis used the immunarch R package version 0.6.5 and BioAnalyzer. Before richness was estimated, every repertoire was downsampled to the clone count of the smallest repertoire. Clonotypes were classified as expanded, contracted or novel by Fisher's exact tests, with novel defined as zero frequency before treatment. Significantly changed CDR3 beta sequences were clustered with GLIPH2 at simulation_depth=1000 and kmer_min_depth=3, and CDR3s shorter than five residues were left out. TCRdb's version of the immuneACCESS table is confined to in-frame rearrangements and falls short of the full clone set. An unresolved V gene accounts for under half of the shortfall where checked; the remainder is of unknown origin. V, J and clone size are taken as reported in that table, and D and trimming were inferred from the DNA itself. This sample comprises approximately 2,800 clones, roughly nine tenths of them detected only once. The top ten clonotypes cover less than 20% of the sample.

From V the trimming removes 7 bases and from J it removes 3 bases, while the gene matches leave 3 bases of the junction unaccounted for. The germline V gene encodes CDR1 SNHLY and CDR2 FYNNEI. Measured from the cysteine to the phenylalanine, the CDR3 is 13 residues long. Only the CDR3 part of the read is kept: 39 bases, read in frame from the first base. The record originates from a study of hypomethylating agent response in myelodysplastic syndrome (dated by TCRdb to the early 2020s). Study-wide context: The hypomethylating agents azacitidine (about 75% of the 11) or decitabine (3 of 11) were used to treat the patients. About five patients did not respond, whereas six or seven responded with either complete response or hematologic improvement. Response was defined as complete response or hematologic improvement, and patients meeting neither criterion were classed as non-responders. A mean patient age of 72.2 +/- 6.3 years was recorded, and a diploid cytogenetic profile was observed most commonly. Among the myelodysplastic syndrome patients in the cohort, nine or ten were male and 2 were female. The most frequent mutation was TET2, found in 5 of 11 patients.

Here is what the overall study found, with its caveats: Because the healthy control donors and the MDS patients were not matched by age, the comparison between MDS and healthy samples could have been affected. Richness, rarefaction diversity and clonality did not change significantly after hypomethylating agent treatment, across all patients or within response groups. Responders more often showed novel clonotypes emerging, while non-responders displayed more contracted clonotypes after treatment. Possible recognition of novel MDS antigens by the shared GLIPH2 clusters was not confirmed, and experimental validation of that possible recognition is needed. Only roughly twelve patients were analyzed, so the study cohort was small.

Bulk bone marrow was analyzed without sorting T-cell subsets. Immunosequencing of the TCR beta CDR3 regions was performed on bone marrow from ten to eleven myelodysplastic syndrome patients before and after hypomethylating agent therapy. Each patient contributed a baseline bone marrow plus two to three bone marrows at different post-treatment timepoints for longitudinal repertoire tracking. Whole bone marrow served as the source for genomic DNA extraction, with DNA quality checked using TapeStation, NanoDrop OneC and PicoGreen assays. Sequences were derived from bone marrow, sampled before or after starting hypomethylating agent treatment for myelodysplastic syndrome (not recorded which). This receptor was obtained from a human donor with myelodysplastic syndrome. The chain joins TRBV2 to TRBJ2-1, with 7 central nucleotides matching TRBD2. The base sequence is TGTGCCAGCAACGAGCGGGGCTACAATGAGCAGTTCTTC. It translates as CASNERGYNEQFF.